Following are 17 T cell receptor beta chains from one sample sequenced in a study of blood T cell repertoires in COVID-19. Sequencing used immunoSEQ multiplex PCR; TCRdb keeps in-frame clones, though not all of them. Of roughly 140,000 clones in the sample, around 85% were seen once. Sequencing used PBMCs or T cells enriched from blood (not recorded which). These receptor sequences come from a woman in her forties who had recovered from COVID-19.

The chain joins TRBV7-6 to TRBJ2-7; tentative D call: TRBD1 (5 bases). The CDR3 consists of 16 residues. V was shortened by 2 bases and J by 2 bases, with 16 bases between the two germline ends. From germline, CDR1 is SGHVS and CDR2 FNYEAQ. The CDR3 loop reads CASSLRPPQGPYEQYF. The DNA of the CDR3 is TGTGCCAGCAGCTTAAGGCCCCCCCAGGGTCCCTACGAGCAGTACTTC.

This chain uses TRBV19 with TRBJ2-1, with a tentative D call TRBD1 (6 bases). Germline V gene lookup returns CDR1 LNHDA and CDR2 SQIVND (reference sequence). The CDR3 extends over 16 amino acids. The V gene lost 5 bases and the J gene lost 6 bases, with 20 bases spanning the gap. CDR3 nucleotides: TGTGCCAGTAGTCCTGGGACACTCACTACGGGCAATGAGCAGTTCTTC. The encoded protein is CASSPGTLTTGNEQFF.

The chain employs TRBV6-5 and TRBJ2-3; 9 nucleotides line up with TRBD2. CDR3 length: 15 amino acids. Germline V gene data show CDR1 as MNHEY and CDR2 as SVGAGI. V lost 5 bases to trimming and J lost 4 bases; unmatched junction nucleotides: 7. The CDR3 sequence: CASSLSGGRADTQYF. Written as DNA, the CDR3 is TGTGCCAGCAGTCTCAGCGGGGGGCGCGCAGATACGCAGTATTTT.

This clone occurred once. This chain uses TRBV6-6 with TRBJ2-2; D is ambiguous. Trimming pared 2 bases from V and 3 bases from J, leaving 7 bases between. This CDR3 spans 14 amino acids. Germline V gives CDR1 MNHNY, CDR2 SVGAGI (reference sequence). CDR3 nucleotide sequence: TGTGCCAGCAGTTACGCCGGTTACACCGGGGAGCTGTTTTTT. Translation gives CASSYAGYTGELFF.

The rearrangement uses TRBV13 and TRBJ1-5; 7 bases agree with TRBD1. The J segment lost 4 bases and the V segment lost 4 bases, leaving 4 bases of the junction unmatched. The germline V gene encodes CDR1 PRHDT and CDR2 FYEKMQ (reference sequence). The CDR3 consists of 14 residues. CDR3 in DNA: TGTGCCAGCAGCTATGGACAGGAGAATCAGCCCCAGCATTTT. Encoded protein: CASSYGQENQPQHF.

The gene calls are TRBV11-2 and TRBJ1-2, with TRBD1 matching over 7 bases. The trim removed 2 bases at V and 7 bases at J, leaving 10 bases unmatched. Germline loops: CDR1 SGHAT, CDR2 FQNNGV. The CDR3 spans 15 residues. The CDR3 loop reads CASSLIYGQGVGYTF. The CDR3 nucleotides read TGTGCCAGCAGCTTAATCTATGGGCAGGGGGTTGGCTACACCTTC.

This clone has a single count. The rearrangement uses TRBV6-5 and TRBJ1-2; no firm D call. The V gene's germline CDR1 is MNHEY and CDR2 SVGAGI. The CDR3 totals 11 residues. The CDR3 DNA sequence: TGTGCAAGCGGGGAGGGCGATGGCTACACCTTC. It is translated as CASGEGDGYTF.

The count of this clone is one. J is TRBJ2-3 and V is TRBV7-8; 8 nucleotides match TRBD2. This CDR3 has 16 residues. From germline, CDR1 is SGHVS and CDR2 FQNEAQ. J lost 3 bases, V lost 5 bases, and 10 bases had no gene match. CDR3 residues: CASSPRGTRVTDTQYF. The DNA for the CDR3 is TGTGCCAGCAGCCCCCGCGGGACTAGAGTTACAGATACGCAGTATTTT. Full variable domain (missing parts from reference TRBV7-8 and TRBJ2-3): GAGVSQSPRYKVAKRGQDVALRCDPISGHVSLFWYQQALGQGPEFLTYFQNEAQLDKSGLPSDRFFAERPEGSVSTLKIQRTQQEDSAVYLCASSPRGTRVTDTQYFGPGTRLTVL.

The rearrangement uses TRBV12-3 or TRBV12-4 and TRBJ1-1, with 7 bases aligning to TRBD1. The CDR3 length is 11 residues. V lost 6 bases, J lost 8 bases, and 3 bases stayed unmatched. The CDR3 bases are TGTGCCAGCAGCCAGACAGGGGAAGCTTTCTTT. Translating gives CASSQTGEAFF.

The chain combines TRBV2 with TRBJ1-6; 7 bases are a match to TRBD1. V trimming: 6 bases; J trimming: 0 bases; junction bases outside the gene matches: 2. The germline V gene has CDR1 SNHLY and CDR2 FYNNEI. The CDR3 runs to 15 residues. CDR3 DNA: TGTGCCAGCAGACAGGGGAGCTCCTATAATTCACCCCTCCACTTT. This encodes CASRQGSSYNSPLHF.

This sequence joins TRBV18 and TRBJ1-1, with D possibly TRBD1 on 5 matching bases. This CDR3 has 17 residues. Germline CDR1 is KGHSH and CDR2 is LQKENI. The germline V and J ends were trimmed by 0 bases and 2 bases, with 16 bases remaining between them. The CDR3 coding sequence is TGTGCCAGCTCACCACCCAATCGGAGACAGTTAAACACTGAAGCTTTCTTT. It translates to CASSPPNRRQLNTEAFF.

This chain connects TRBV21-1 to TRBJ2-7; the table's TRBD1 call for D was not verified on the DNA. TRBV21-1 has pseudogene status. This CDR3 comprises 18 residues. CDR3 nucleotide sequence: TGTGCCAGCAGCAAAGCGCTTTTCGGGACAGGGGGGTCCTACGAGCAGTACTTC. As protein: CASSKALFGTGGSYEQYF.

The chain combines TRBV5-8 with TRBJ1-2, with D perhaps matching TRBD1 (5 bases). Germline V gene data show CDR1 as SGHTS and CDR2 as YDEGEE. The CDR3 is 15 residues long. V was pared by 2 bases and J by 2 bases, with 13 bases between. The DNA of the CDR3 is TGTGCCAGCAGCTTAATGCCTCCAGGGAACTATGGCTACACCTTC. Protein product: CASSLMPPGNYGYTF.

This clone is a singleton in its sample. V gene TRBV21-1 combines with J gene TRBJ2-7; TRBD2, as called in the table, went unchecked against the DNA. TRBV21-1 is annotated as a pseudogene. This CDR3 is 14 amino acids long. CDR3 in amino acids: CASSYLGGGGEQYF. The CDR3 coding sequence is TGTGCCAGCAGCTACCTCGGTGGCGGGGGTGAGCAGTACTTC.

This chain uses TRBV29-1 with TRBJ2-7; 7 bases map to TRBD2. Germline trimming cut 3 bases from V and 4 bases from J; bases unmatched to any gene: 6. The germline CDR1 and CDR2 sequences are SQVTM and ANQGSEA. This CDR3 has 13 residues. The CDR3 DNA is TGCAGCGTTGACAGGGAGGGAGAGTACGAGCAGTACTTC. It is translated as CSVDREGEYEQYF.

The V and J genes are TRBV13 and TRBJ1-1; D remains ambiguous. The germline V gene has CDR1 PRHDT and CDR2 FYEKMQ (reference sequence). V lost 0 bases and J 3 bases, leaving 5 bases between the germline ends. CDR3 length: 13 residues. CDR3 amino acids: CASSLGGDTEAFF. Written as DNA, the CDR3 is TGTGCCAGCAGCTTAGGTGGAGACACTGAAGCTTTCTTT.

The chain recombines TRBV19 with TRBJ2-2; 9 bases fit TRBD1. This CDR3 contains 15 residues. After removal of 3 bases from V and 7 bases from J, the junction contained 6 bases not matched to a gene. Germline CDR1 LNHDA, CDR2 SQIVND (reference sequence). The CDR3 loop is CASSIRDRVHGELFF. CDR3 nucleotide sequence: TGTGCCAGTAGTATCCGGGACAGGGTTCACGGGGAGCTGTTTTTT.